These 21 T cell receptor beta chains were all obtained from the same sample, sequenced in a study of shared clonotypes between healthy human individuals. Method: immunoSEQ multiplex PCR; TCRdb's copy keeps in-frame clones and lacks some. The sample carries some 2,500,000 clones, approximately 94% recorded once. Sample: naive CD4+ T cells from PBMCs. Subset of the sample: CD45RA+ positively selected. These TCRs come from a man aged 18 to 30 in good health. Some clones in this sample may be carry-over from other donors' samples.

The CDR3 DNA reads as TGTGCCAGCAGACTAGCGGGAGAAGGCGAGCAGTACTTC. Residues: CASRLAGEGEQYF. This chain uses TRBV14 with TRBJ2-7, with 11 bases lining up with TRBD2. This CDR3 is 13 amino acids long. Germline loops: CDR1 SGHDN, CDR2 FVKESK. The V gene end was trimmed by 6 bases and the J gene end by 6 bases; junction bases not matched to a gene: 4.

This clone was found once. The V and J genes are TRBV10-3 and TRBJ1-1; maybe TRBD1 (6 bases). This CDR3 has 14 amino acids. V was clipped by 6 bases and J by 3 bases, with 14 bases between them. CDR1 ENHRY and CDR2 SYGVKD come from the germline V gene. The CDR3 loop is CAIRVREGDTEAFF. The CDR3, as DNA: TGTGCCATCAGGGTAAGGGAGGGGGACACTGAAGCTTTCTTT.

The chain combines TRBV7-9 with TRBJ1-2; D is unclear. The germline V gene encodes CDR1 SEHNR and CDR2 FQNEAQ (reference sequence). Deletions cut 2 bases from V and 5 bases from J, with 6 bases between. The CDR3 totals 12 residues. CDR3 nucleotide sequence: TGTGCCAGCAGCTTAAGGCAATATGGCTACACCTTC. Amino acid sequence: CASSLRQYGYTF.

CDR3 DNA sequence: TGTGCCAGCAGTTACAGGGTTTTCTATGGCTACACCTTC. Amino acids: CASSYRVFYGYTF. V usage is TRBV6-5 and J usage is TRBJ1-2; D not resolved. This CDR3 spans 13 amino acids. V was pared by 2 bases and J by 4 bases, with 8 bases between. Germline CDR1 MNHEY, CDR2 SVGAGI.

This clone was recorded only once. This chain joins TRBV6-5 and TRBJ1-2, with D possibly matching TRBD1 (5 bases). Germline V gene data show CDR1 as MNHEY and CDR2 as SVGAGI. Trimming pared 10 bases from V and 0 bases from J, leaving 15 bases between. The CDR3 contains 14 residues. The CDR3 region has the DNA TGTGCCACCTCAGGGCACCGCTCTAACTATGGCTACACCTTC. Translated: CATSGHRSNYGYTF.

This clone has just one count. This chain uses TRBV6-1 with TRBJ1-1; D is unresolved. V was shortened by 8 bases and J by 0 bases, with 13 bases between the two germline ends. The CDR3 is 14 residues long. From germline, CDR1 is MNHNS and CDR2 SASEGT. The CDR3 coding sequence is TGTGCCAGCCTCGAGGTACACTTGAACACTGAAGCTTTCTTT. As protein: CASLEVHLNTEAFF.

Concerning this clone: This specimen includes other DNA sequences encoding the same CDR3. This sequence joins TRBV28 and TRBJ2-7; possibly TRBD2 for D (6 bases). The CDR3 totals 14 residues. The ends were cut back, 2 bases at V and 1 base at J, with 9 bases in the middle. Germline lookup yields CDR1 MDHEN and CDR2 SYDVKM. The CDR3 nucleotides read TGTGCCAGCAGTTTACTCGGGGGTTCCTACGAGCAGTACTTC. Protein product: CASSLLGGSYEQYF.

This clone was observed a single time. The CDR3 coding sequence is TGTGCCAGTAGTATAGTTCCACCCTACGAGCAGTACTTC. Translating gives CASSIVPPYEQYF. The chain employs TRBV19 and TRBJ2-7; D is undetermined. The CDR3 runs 13 residues. The V gene's germline CDR1 is LNHDA and CDR2 SQIVND (reference sequence). V dropped 1 base and J dropped 2 bases, with 6 bases sitting between them. The full variable domain, with the rest looked up from reference TRBV19 and TRBJ2-7, is DGGITQSPKYLFRKEGQNVTLSCEQNLNHDAMYWYRQDPGQGLRLIYYSQIVNDFQKGDIAEGYSVSREKKESFPLTVTSAQKNPTAFYLCASSIVPPYEQYFGPGTRLTVT.

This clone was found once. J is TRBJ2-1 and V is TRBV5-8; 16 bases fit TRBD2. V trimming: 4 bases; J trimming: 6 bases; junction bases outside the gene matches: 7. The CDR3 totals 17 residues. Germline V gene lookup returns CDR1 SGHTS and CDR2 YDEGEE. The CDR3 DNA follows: TGTGCCAGCAGCGTGGGACTAGCGGGAGGGCCCCGCAATGAGCAGTTCTTC. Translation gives CASSVGLAGGPRNEQFF. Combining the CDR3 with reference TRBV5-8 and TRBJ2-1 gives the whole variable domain EAGVTQSPTHLIKTRGQQATLRCSPISGHTSVYWYQQALGLGLQFLLWYDEGEERNRGNFPPRFSGRQFPNYSSELNVNALELEDSALYLCASSVGLAGGPRNEQFFGPGTRLTVL.

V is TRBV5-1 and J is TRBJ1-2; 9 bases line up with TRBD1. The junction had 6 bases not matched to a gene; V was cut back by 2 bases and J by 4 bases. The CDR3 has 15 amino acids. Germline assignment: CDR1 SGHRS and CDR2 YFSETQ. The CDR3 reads CASSLTGGISYGYTF. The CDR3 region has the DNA TGCGCCAGCAGCTTAACAGGGGGCATCTCCTATGGCTACACCTTC.

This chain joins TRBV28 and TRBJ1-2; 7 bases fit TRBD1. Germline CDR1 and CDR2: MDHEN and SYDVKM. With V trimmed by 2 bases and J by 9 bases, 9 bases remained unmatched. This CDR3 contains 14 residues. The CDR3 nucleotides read TGTGCCAGCAGTTTAGGGGGACAGTACGCAAGCTACACCTTC. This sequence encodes CASSLGGQYASYTF.

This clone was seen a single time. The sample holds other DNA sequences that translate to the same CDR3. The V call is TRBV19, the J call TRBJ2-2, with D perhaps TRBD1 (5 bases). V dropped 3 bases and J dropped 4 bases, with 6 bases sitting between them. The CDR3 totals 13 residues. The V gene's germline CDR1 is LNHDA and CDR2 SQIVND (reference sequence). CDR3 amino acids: CASSIRGTGELFF. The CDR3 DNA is TGTGCCAGTAGTATTAGGGGCACCGGGGAGCTGTTTTTT.

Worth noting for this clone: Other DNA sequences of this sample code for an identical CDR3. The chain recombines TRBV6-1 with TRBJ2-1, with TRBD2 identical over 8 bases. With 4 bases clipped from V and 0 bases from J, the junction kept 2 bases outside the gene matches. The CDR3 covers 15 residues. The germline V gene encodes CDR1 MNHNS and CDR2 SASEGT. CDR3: CASSASGSSYNEQFF. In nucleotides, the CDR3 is TGTGCCAGCAGTGCCAGCGGGAGCTCCTACAATGAGCAGTTCTTC.

CDR3 DNA: TGTGCCAGCAGCGTAGCAGGGATAGGGGTATGGGGCGAGCAGTACTTC. As protein: CASSVAGIGVWGEQYF. The chain couples TRBV9 to TRBJ2-7; perhaps TRBD1 as D (5 bases). V lost 0 bases and J 6 bases, leaving 19 bases between the germline ends. The V gene's germline CDR1 is SGDLS and CDR2 YYNGEE. CDR3 size: 16 residues.

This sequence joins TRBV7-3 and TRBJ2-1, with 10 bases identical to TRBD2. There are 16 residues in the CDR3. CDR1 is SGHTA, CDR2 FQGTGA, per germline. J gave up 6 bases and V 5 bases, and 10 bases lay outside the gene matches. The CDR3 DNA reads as TGTGCCAGCAGCCCTGGTCTAGCGGGGGAGGTCAATGAGCAGTTCTTC. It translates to CASSPGLAGEVNEQFF.

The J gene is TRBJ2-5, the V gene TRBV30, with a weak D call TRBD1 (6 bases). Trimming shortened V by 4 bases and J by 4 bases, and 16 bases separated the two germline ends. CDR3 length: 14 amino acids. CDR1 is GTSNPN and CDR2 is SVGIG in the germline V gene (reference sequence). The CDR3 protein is CAWNRGGGRETQYF. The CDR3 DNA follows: TGTGCCTGGAACCGAGGTGGGGGCCGAGAGACCCAGTACTTC.

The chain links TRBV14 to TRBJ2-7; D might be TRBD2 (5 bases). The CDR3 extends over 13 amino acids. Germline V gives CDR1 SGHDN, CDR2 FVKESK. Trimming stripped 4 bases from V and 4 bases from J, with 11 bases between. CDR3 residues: CASSRGREYEQYF. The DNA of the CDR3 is TGTGCCAGCAGCCGCGGACGGGAATACGAGCAGTACTTC. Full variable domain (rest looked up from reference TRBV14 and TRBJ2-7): EAGVTQFPSHSVIEKGQTVTLRCDPISGHDNLYWYRRVMGKEIKFLLHFVKESKQDESGMPNNRFLAERTGGTYSTLKVQPAELEDSGVYFCASSRGREYEQYFGPGTRLTVT.

The CDR3 bases are TGTGCCAGCAGGGGGGGGGACAGCTACAATGAGCAGTTCTTC. Translated: CASRGGDSYNEQFF. The rearrangement links TRBV6-5 to TRBJ2-1, with D possibly called TRBD1 or TRBD2 (7 bases each). From germline, CDR1 is MNHEY and CDR2 SVGAGI. Trimming removed 6 bases from V and 3 bases from J, with 12 bases in between. CDR3 length: 14 amino acids.

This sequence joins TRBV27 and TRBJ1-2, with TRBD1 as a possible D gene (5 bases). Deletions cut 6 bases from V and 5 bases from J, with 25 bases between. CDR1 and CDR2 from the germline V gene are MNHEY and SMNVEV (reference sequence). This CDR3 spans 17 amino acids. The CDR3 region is CASRHYLPTDGAYGYTF. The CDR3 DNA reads TGTGCCAGCAGACACTACCTCCCGACCGATGGGGCATATGGCTACACCTTC.

CDR3 nucleotide sequence: TGTGCCAGCAGCCCCGGCCGCGGGACCCAGTACTTC. Translated, it gives CASSPGRGTQYF. The rearrangement uses TRBV14 and TRBJ2-5; D gene unclear. This CDR3 spans 12 amino acids. From germline, CDR1 is SGHDN and CDR2 FVKESK. V lost 4 bases, J lost 7 bases, and 10 bases lay in between.

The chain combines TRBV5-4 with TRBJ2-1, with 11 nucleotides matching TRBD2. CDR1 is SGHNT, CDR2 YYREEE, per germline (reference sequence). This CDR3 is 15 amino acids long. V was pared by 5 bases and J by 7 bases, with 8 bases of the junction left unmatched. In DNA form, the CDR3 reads TGTGCCAGCAGTTACACTAGCGGGAGATCAAATGAGCAGTTCTTC. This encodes CASSYTSGRSNEQFF.